This T cell receptor beta chain was captured by sequencing in a study of blood T cell repertoires in COVID-19. Study-level information: Donors in the United States, Italy and Spain gave samples during acute or convalescent COVID-19. PBMCs, B-cell-depleted T cells, or T cells provided the cDNA or gDNA that made up the material.

Per the original methods: Estimates of nucleated cell counts were drawn from the amplification of reference gene primers. TCRdb's copy holds only in-frame clones and misses some; the assay was immunoSEQ multiplex PCR. V and J calls and clone size are given by that table; D and trimming were obtained from the DNA. The table lists about 160,000 clones, roughly 84% of them singletons. Seattle-derived patients entered the study during active infection and were followed longitudinally. The CDR3 is made up of 14 amino acids. Germline-derived CDR1 and CDR2 are SNHLY and FYNNEI. The V segment lost 4 bases and the J segment 3 bases; nucleotides outside the gene matches: 0.

This TCR came from a woman between 50 and 59 years old with COVID-19, enrolled during active disease. The chain recombines TRBV2 with TRBJ1-4; TRBD1 matches 9 bases. Material: peripheral blood. The CDR3 loop reads CASSGQGANEKLFF. The CDR3, as DNA: TGTGCCAGCAGTGGACAGGGGGCTAATGAAAAACTGTTTTTT.